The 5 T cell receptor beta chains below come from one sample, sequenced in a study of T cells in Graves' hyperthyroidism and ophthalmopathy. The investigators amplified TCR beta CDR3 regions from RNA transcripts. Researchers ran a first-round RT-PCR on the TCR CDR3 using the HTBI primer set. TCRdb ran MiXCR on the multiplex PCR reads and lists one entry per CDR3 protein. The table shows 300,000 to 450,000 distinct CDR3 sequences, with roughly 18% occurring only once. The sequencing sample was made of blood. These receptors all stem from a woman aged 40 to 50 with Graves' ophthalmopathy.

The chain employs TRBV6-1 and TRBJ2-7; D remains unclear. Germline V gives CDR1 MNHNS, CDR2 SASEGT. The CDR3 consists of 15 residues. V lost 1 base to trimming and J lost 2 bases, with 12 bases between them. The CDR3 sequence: CASSEEGRLTYEQYF. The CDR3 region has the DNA TGTGCCAGCAGTGAAGAAGGCAGATTAACCTACGAGCAGTACTTC.

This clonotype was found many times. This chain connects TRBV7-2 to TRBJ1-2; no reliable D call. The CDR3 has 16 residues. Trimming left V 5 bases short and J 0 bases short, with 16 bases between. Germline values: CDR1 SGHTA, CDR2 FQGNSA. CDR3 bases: TGTGCCAGCAGCCCCGTTGGGCGGCTAGCTAACTATGGCTACACCTTC. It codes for CASSPVGRLANYGYTF.

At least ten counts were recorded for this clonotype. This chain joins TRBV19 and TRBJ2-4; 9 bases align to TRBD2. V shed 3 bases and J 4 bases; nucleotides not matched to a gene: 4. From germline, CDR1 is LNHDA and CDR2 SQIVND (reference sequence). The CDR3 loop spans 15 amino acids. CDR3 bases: TGTGCCAGTAGTATCAAGGGACTAGCTAAAAACATTCAGTACTTC. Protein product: CASSIKGLAKNIQYF.

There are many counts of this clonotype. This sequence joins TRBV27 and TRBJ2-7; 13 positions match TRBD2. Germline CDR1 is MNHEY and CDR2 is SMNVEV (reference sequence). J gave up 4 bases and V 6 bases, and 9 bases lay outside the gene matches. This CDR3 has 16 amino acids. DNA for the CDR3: TGTGCCAGCAGACCCCGAGAGACTAGCGGGAGGTACGAGCAGTACTTC. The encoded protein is CASRPRETSGRYEQYF.

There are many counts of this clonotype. CDR3 bases: TGTGCCAGCAGCTTAGAAAATCAGCCCCAGCATTTT. It encodes CASSLENQPQHF. The chain joins TRBV7-8 to TRBJ1-5; D is ambiguous. Trimming took off 1 base at V and 4 bases at J, with 2 bases between the two ends. Per the germline V gene, CDR1 is SGHVS and CDR2 is FQNEAQ. The CDR3 runs 12 residues.